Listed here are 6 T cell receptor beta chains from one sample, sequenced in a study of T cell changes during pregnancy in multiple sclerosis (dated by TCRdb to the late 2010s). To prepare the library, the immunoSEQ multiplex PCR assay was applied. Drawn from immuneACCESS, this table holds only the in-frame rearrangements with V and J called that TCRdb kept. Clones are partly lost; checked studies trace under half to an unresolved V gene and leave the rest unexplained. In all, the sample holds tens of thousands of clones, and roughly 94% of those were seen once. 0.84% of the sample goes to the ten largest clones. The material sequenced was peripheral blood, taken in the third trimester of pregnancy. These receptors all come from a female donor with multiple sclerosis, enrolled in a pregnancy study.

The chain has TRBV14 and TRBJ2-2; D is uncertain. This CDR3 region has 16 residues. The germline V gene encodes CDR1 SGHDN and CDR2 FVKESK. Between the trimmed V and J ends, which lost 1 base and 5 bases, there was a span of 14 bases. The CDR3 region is CASSQGVYRPTGELFF. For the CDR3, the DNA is TGTGCCAGCAGCCAAGGGGTCTACAGACCTACCGGGGAGCTGTTTTTT.

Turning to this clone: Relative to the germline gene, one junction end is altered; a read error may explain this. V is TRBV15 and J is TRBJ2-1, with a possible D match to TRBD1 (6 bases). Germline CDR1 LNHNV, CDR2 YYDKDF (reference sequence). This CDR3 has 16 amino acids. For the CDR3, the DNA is TGTGTCACCAGCAGAGATGGGGGCACAGTCTACAATGAGCAGTTCTTC. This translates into CVTSRDGGTVYNEQFF.

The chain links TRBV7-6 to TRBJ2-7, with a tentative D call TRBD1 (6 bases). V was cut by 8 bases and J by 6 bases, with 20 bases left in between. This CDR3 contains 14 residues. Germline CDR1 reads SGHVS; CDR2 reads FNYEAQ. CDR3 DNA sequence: TGTGCCAGCTCCCCTGGGGGCCGAGGTTTCGAGCAGTACTTC. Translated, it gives CASSPGGRGFEQYF.

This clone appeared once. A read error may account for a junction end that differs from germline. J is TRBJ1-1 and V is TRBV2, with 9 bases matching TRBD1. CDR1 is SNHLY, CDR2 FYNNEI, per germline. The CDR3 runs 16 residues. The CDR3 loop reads CASSEGQGRWFTEAFF. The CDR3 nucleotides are TGTGCCAGCAGCGAAGGACAGGGGAGGTGGTTCACTGAAGCTTTCTTT.

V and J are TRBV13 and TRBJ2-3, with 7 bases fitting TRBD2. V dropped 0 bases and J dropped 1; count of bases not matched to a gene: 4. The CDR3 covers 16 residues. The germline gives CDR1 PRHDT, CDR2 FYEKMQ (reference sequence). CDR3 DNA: TGTGCCAGCAGCTTAGGCGGGAGGCCAGGCACAGATACGCAGTATTTT. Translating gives CASSLGGRPGTDTQYF.

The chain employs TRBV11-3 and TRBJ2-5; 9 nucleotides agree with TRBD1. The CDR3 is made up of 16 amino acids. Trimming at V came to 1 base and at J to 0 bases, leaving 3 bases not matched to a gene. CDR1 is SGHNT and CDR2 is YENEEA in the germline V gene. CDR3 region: CASSLGGQGNQETQYF. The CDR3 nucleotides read TGTGCCAGCAGCTTAGGGGGACAGGGCAACCAAGAGACCCAGTACTTC. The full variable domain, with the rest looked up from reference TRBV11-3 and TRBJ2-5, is EAGVVQSPRYKIIEKKQPVAFWCNPISGHNTLYWYLQNLGQGPELLIRYENEEAVDDSQLPKDRFSAERLKGVDSTLKIQPAELGDSAVYLCASSLGGQGNQETQYFGPGTRLLVL.